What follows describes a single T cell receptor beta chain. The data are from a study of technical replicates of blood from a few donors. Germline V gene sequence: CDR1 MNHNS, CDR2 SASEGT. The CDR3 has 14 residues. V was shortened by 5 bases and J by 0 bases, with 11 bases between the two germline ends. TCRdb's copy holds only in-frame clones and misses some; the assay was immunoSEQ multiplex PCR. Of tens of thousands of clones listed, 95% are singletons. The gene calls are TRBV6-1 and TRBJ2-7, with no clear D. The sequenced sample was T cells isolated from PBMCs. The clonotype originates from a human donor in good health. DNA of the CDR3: TGTGCCAGCAGTATATCGCGGAGCTCCTACGAGCAGTACTTC. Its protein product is CASSISRSSYEQYF.